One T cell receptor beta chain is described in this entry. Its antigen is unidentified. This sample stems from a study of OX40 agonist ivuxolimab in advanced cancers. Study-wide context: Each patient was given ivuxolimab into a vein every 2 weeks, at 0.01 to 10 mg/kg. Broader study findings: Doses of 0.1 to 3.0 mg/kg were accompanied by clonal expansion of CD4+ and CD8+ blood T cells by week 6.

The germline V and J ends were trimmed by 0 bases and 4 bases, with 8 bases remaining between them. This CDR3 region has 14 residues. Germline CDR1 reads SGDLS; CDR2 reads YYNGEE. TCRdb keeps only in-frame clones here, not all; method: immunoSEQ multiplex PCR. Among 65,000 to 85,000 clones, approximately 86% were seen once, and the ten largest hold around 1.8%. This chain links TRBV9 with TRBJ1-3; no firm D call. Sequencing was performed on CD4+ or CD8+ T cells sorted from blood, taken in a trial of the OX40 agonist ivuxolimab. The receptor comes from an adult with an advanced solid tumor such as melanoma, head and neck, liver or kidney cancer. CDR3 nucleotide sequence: TGTGCCAGCAGCGTAGCACCCCGAGGAAACACCATATATTTT. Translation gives CASSVAPRGNTIYF.